The 5 T cell receptor beta chains in this list originate from one sample, sequenced in a study of shared clonotypes between healthy human individuals. It was CD45RO-negative cells, positively selected for CCR7, that made up naive CD8 cells, with terminally differentiated effector memory CD45RA+ cells excluded. Profiling relied on immunoSEQ multiplex PCR, and the TCRdb table lists in-frame clones only, not all of them. The sample lists roughly 2,000,000 clones, around 93% occurring once. The sequencing sample was made of naive CD8+ T cells from PBMCs. The receptors come from a man younger than 35 in good health. Some clones in this sample may be carry-over from other donors' samples.

The CDR3 loop reads CSARTPGAIYF. CDR3 coding DNA: TGCAGCGCCAGAACACCCGGCGCCATATATTTT. This sequence joins TRBV29-1 and TRBJ1-3; D gene unclear. The CDR3 totals 11 residues. Germline V gene data show CDR1 as SQVTM and CDR2 as ANQGSEA. Trimming stripped 7 bases from V and 11 bases from J, with 15 bases between.

A remark on this clone: Other DNA sequences in the same sample also yield this CDR3. The J gene is TRBJ2-7, the V gene TRBV11-2; D unresolved. Germline CDR1 reads SGHAT; CDR2 reads FQNNGV. CDR3 length: 11 amino acids. Trimming removed 5 bases from V and 4 bases from J, with 6 bases in between. CDR3: CASSRLYEQYF. For the CDR3, the DNA is TGTGCCAGCAGCCGACTTTACGAGCAGTACTTC.

The rearrangement uses TRBV7-3 and TRBJ2-1, with TRBD2 as a possible D gene (5 bases). This CDR3 spans 15 amino acids. V was pared by 4 bases and J by 4 bases, with 14 bases between. Germline V gene sequence: CDR1 SGHTA, CDR2 FQGTGA. The CDR3 spells CASSSRRAQYNEQFF. CDR3 nucleotides: TGTGCCAGCAGCTCCCGGCGGGCTCAGTACAATGAGCAGTTCTTC.

The chain recombines TRBV6-4 with TRBJ2-7; 10 bases agree with TRBD1. The CDR3 runs 15 residues. Germline CDR1 MRHNA, CDR2 SNTAGT. V was clipped by 7 bases and J by 0 bases; unmatched bases: 6. CDR3 in DNA: TGTGCCAGCACTGGGACAGGGGATTGCTCCTACGAGCAGTACTTC. This gives the protein CASTGTGDCSYEQYF.

As for this clone: Additional DNA sequences in this sample encode the identical CDR3. The V gene is TRBV5-1, the J gene TRBJ2-2; D is uncertain. V gave up 2 bases and J gave up 5 bases, with 4 bases separating them. From germline, CDR1 is SGHRS and CDR2 YFSETQ. The CDR3 consists of 12 residues. This CDR3 is CASSFRTGELFF. The CDR3 region has the DNA TGCGCCAGCAGCTTCCGGACCGGGGAGCTGTTTTTT.